This T cell receptor (beta chain) was sequenced for a study of beta chain features in type 1 diabetes. General observations from the study: Naive, central memory and Treg TCRB repertoires appeared more alike in patients than in healthy donors.

The investigators reverse transcribed all of the isolated RNA, so they sequenced expressed TCRB transcripts. This table comes from immunoSEQ multiplex PCR, and its TCRdb copy is limited to in-frame clones, with some not included. This repertoire shows 350,000 to 400,000 clones, around 16% found once; its top ten account for under 0.02%. Germline CDR1 and CDR2: MDHEN and SYDVKM. With 4 bases clipped from V and 7 bases from J, the junction kept 4 bases outside the gene matches. CDR3 length: 14 amino acids. On this clone itself: The antigen is undetermined.

Each sorted population was over 95% pure. V gene TRBV28 combines with J gene TRBJ1-4; 9 bases are shared with TRBD1. The clonotype originates from a woman younger than 35 in good health. The sequenced sample consisted of naive CD4+ T cells from blood. The CDR3 DNA reads TGTGCCAGCAGTTCCGGGACAGGGTTTGAAAAACTGTTTTTT. The encoded protein is CASSSGTGFEKLFF.